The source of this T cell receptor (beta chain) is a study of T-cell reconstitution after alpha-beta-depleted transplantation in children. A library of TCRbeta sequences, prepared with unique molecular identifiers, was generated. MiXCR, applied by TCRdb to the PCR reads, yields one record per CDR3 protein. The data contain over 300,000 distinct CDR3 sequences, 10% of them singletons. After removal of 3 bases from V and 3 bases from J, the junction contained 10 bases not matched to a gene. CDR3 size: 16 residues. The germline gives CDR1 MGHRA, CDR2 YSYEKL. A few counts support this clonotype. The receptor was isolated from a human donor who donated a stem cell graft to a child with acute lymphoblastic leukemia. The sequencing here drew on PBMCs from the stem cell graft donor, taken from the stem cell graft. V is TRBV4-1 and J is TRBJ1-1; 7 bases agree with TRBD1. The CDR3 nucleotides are TGCGCCAGCAGCCACCTCGGACAGGTTGGGGACACTGAAGCTTTCTTT. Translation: CASSHLGQVGDTEAFF.